The clone carrying this TCR beta chain was counted once. The same CDR3 can be traced to other DNA sequences in this sample. Participants, about 18 to 100 years old, spanned approximately 26 US areas. Cohorts were assigned according to the clinical history that participants reported. The data originate from a study of blood T cell repertoires in COVID-19. Looking at the study overall: From T cells, B-cell-depleted T cells, or PBMCs came the material, which was cDNA or gDNA.

In the source study's methods: Amplified reference gene primers provided the basis for estimating nucleated cell counts. This table comes from immunoSEQ multiplex PCR, and its TCRdb copy is limited to in-frame clones, with some not included. V, J and clone size were drawn from that table, and D and trimming were deduced from the DNA. Of 200,000 to 300,000 clones listed, about nine tenths are singletons. The germline gives CDR1 LNHDA, CDR2 SQIVND (reference sequence). The CDR3 contains 14 residues. Trimming removed 6 bases from V and 1 base from J, with 12 bases in between. The rearrangement uses TRBV19 and TRBJ1-1; D is undetermined. The sample comprised PBMCs or T cells enriched from blood (not recorded which). This clonotype was sampled from a woman in her 40s with acute COVID-19. The CDR3 DNA reads TGTGCCAGTAGCCTCCGAGGTCAGAACACTGAAGCTTTCTTT. The encoded protein is CASSLRGQNTEAFF.